This T cell receptor (beta chain) was recorded in a study of blood T cell repertoires in COVID-19 (dated by TCRdb to between 2020 and 2021). The study in broad terms: Collaborator samples came from the United States, Italy and Spain and covered acute and convalescent phases of COVID-19. Where HLA class I and class II types were available, the types were taken from metadata supplied by the sample provider, not from assay-based typing. The repertoires were released in a freely available public database meant as a resource for research on the immune response to SARS-CoV-2. Subjects who had been exposed to COVID-19, were actively infected with it, or had recovered from it provided the deeply sampled blood TCRbeta repertoires that made up the dataset. Samples were obtained from the ongoing ImmuneRACE study (first 160 participants) and from about 1,300 subjects provided by 6 global collaborators. The material from the prospective study consisted of cDNA or gDNA derived from T cells, B-cell-depleted T cells, or PBMCs. Nearly every sample came with metadata listing a de-identified subject ID, COVID-19 status, age in years and sex.

As regards this clone: Its recognized antigen is unknown. No quality values exist for individual bases; no much larger clone is one base distant.

The paper as a whole reports these results and caveats: The quantity of clinical and demographic metadata differed by source and by participant and was supplied without curation.

The collaborating institutions used their own protocols to collect whole blood in K2EDTA tubes. Collaborator samples were shipped for TCRbeta analysis as frozen whole blood, isolated PBMCs, or DNA extracted from either sample type. V sheds 4 bases and J sheds 0 bases, leaving 16 bases between their ends. Reading the germline V gene (reference sequence) gives CDR1 LNHDA and CDR2 SQIVND. Taken from cysteine to phenylalanine, the CDR3 has 18 residues. CDR3 DNA is the only sequence kept; it has 54 bases, read in frame from the first base. The immunoSEQ Assay, a bias-controlled multiplex PCR, was used to amplify TCRbeta CDR3 regions from genomic DNA. The paper's processing steps were these. The number of nucleated cells in each sample was estimated from the amplification of reference gene primers within the assay. To quantify the absolute abundance of each unique TCRbeta CDR3 rearrangement, sequence reads were collapsed and filtered. For each sample, productive Simpson clonality was calculated by taking the square root of Simpson's diversity index across productive rearrangements. In TCRdb, the immuneACCESS table is reduced to in-frame sequences with V and J assigned. These tables do not hold every clone; where another copy was compared, an unresolved V gene accounts for under half, and the others remain unexplained. That table supplies the V and J calls and clone size; D and trimming were determined from the DNA. This sample has about 340,000 clones in its table, and more than 70% of those were observed once. The ten largest clones take up approximately 3.1% of the sample.

Sequencing was carried out using peripheral blood. The rearranged segments are TRBV19 and TRBJ1-6; perhaps TRBD1 is the D gene, with 6 bases matching. The TCR was taken from a man aged 25-45 years with active or convalescent COVID-19. The DNA sequence is TGTGCCAGTAGTAGCAGGGGTCTCGGCGACTCCTATAATTCACCCCTCCACTTT. This yields the protein CASSSRGLGDSYNSPLHF.